The rows below give T cell receptor beta chains drawn from one sample of a study of blood T cell repertoires in COVID-19. TCRdb keeps only in-frame clones here, not all; method: immunoSEQ multiplex PCR. This table holds about 260,000 clones, about nine tenths found once. Sequencing used peripheral blood. All receptors come from a woman aged 25 to 45 with COVID-19, enrolled during active disease. Both conserved end residues are trimmed from each CDR3. The order of the fields is V gene, CDR3 length, CDR3 protein.

TRBV30 10 AWSGANYGYT
TRBV7-8 15 ASSSLTSGFISGELF
TRBV6-5 12 ASSGTGFNQPQH
TRBV2 10 ASSGQGNSYT
TRBV6-2/TRBV6-3 13 ASSSQRGGTDTQY
TRBV30 13 AWSVGAGARSPLH
TRBV19 13 ASTPAEPGRNEQF
TRBV4-2 14 ASSQDTGGPNQPQH
TRBV4-1 12 ASSQEGGNTEAF
TRBV9 12 ASSRDTGTGELF
TRBV10-3 14 AISESMGQGRGGYT
TRBV7-9 12 ASSQGTGGFEQY
TRBV19 13 ASSPTGTGQEKLF
TRBV5-1 11 ASRAGGPDTQY
TRBV29-1 9 STAENTEAF
TRBV2 10 ASSVDLDTQY
TRBV18 10 ASSRQNSPLH
TRBV20-1 9 SARGGTAQY
TRBV5-4 13 ASSLDGKSYNEQF
TRBV7-9 14 ASSAGTGGWRTEAF
TRBV19 16 ASSRTSGRAGWTGELF
TRBV28 14 ASGGAAEGYTGELF
TRBV24-1 14 ATSDPTRGANYGYT
TRBV6-5 12 ASSGVSMNTEAF
TRBV30 15 AWRGRRGQGNTGELF
TRBV18 11 ASSPGGRNEQF
TRBV7-6 12 ASSIDRGGNTIY
TRBV2 13 ASSDIAGGTGELF
TRBV5-6 15 ASSPGGRTNMNTEAF
TRBV10-3 11 AISEGQGYEQY
TRBV3-1/TRBV3-2 13 ASSPGTGRADTQY
TRBV7-2 14 ASSLVPYRGDEPQH
TRBV9 13 ASSQTALRGEKLF
TRBV5-4 14 ASSFIRSSGVDTQY
TRBV20-1 13 SASPTSGGTSEQF
TRBV24-1 10 ATSLETGELF
TRBV11-2 13 ASSLVGGARSPLH
TRBV30 11 AWRRERRDTQY
TRBV10-1 13 ASSVHRTGEETQY
TRBV2 10 ASWDSFNEQY
TRBV6-5 12 ASSYSVARYGYT
TRBV10-3 10 AIRTGGEKLF
TRBV6-6 12 ASSTPGFSYGYT
TRBV6-5 13 ASSYKGTGRNEQF
TRBV29-1 11 SVGQGSNQPQH
TRBV11-2 12 ASSLAALQETQY
TRBV15 13 ATSGTGPSTDTQY
TRBV7-9 9 ASSLGLGAF
TRBV28 15 ASSLGHGQGANQPQH
TRBV2 16 ASSEASGRLSSYNEQF
TRBV27 12 ASSPGQITGELF
TRBV7-2 9 ASSHSYEQY
TRBV7-8 13 ASSRDETGGQPQH
TRBV2 9 ATQGGLEAF
TRBV5-1 11 ASSYRDYYEQY
TRBV18 14 ASSQGTDPLLTEAF
TRBV28 12 ASSFRDRGSEAF